Shown below are 2 T cell receptor beta chains from a single sample sequenced in a study of cytomegalovirus exposure and HLA in healthy donors. Amplification used 60 Vbeta primers and 13 Jbeta primers. TCRdb's copy holds only in-frame clones and misses some; the assay was immunoSEQ multiplex PCR. The sample has roughly 160,000 clones; approximately 80% are singletons. Sequenced input: PBMCs. The origin of the receptors is a woman aged 50 to 65 in good health and CMV-seropositive.

V and J are TRBV7-2 and TRBJ2-2, with a possible D match to TRBD1 (6 bases). The germline V gene encodes CDR1 SGHTA and CDR2 FQGNSA. The CDR3 is 16 amino acids. V dropped 2 bases and J dropped 7 bases, with 17 bases sitting between them. The CDR3 DNA reads TGTGCCAGCAGCTTACTGACCGCAGGGGTCGGCGGGGAGCTGTTTTTT. Protein product: CASSLLTAGVGGELFF.

The chain joins TRBV5-1 to TRBJ1-4; 7 nucleotides line up with TRBD1. This CDR3 is 15 amino acids long. Germline V CDR1 and CDR2: SGHRS, YFSETQ. Losses at the gene ends were 7 bases for V and 4 bases for J; bases not matched to a gene: 10. CDR3 amino acids: CASWTGGTDNEKLFF. CDR3 nucleotide sequence: TGCGCCAGCTGGACCGGAGGGACAGATAATGAAAAACTGTTTTTT.